Each of the 9 T cell receptor beta chains below was sequenced from the same sample in a study of blood T cell repertoires in COVID-19. The table came from immunoSEQ multiplex PCR; TCRdb's copy has only in-frame clones and leaves some out. The sample lists about 34,000 clones, roughly 80% occurring once. The sample taken for sequencing was peripheral blood. These receptors came from an older man with active or convalescent COVID-19.

The J gene is TRBJ2-5, the V gene TRBV6-2 or TRBV6-3, with 9 bases that match TRBD2. The germline V gene encodes CDR1 MNHEY and CDR2 SVGEGT. The CDR3 extends over 17 amino acids. Losses at the gene ends were 4 bases for V and 1 base for J; bases not matched to a gene: 10. CDR3 protein: CASSSNYAAGGQETQYF. Written as DNA, the CDR3 is TGTGCCAGCAGTTCTAATTATGCAGCGGGAGGCCAAGAGACCCAGTACTTC.

The gene calls are TRBV7-2 and TRBJ2-1; 15 bases are a match to TRBD2. The V segment lost 4 bases and the J segment 3 bases; nucleotides outside the gene matches: 7. The germline gives CDR1 SGHTA, CDR2 FQGNSA. CDR3 length: 18 amino acids. Here the CDR3 DNA reads TGTGCCAGCAGCTCCCACGGACTAGCGGGAGGGTACTACAATGAGCAGTTCTTC. Its protein is CASSSHGLAGGYYNEQFF. The full variable domain, with the rest looked up from reference TRBV7-2 and TRBJ2-1, is GAGVSQSPSNKVTEKGKDVELRCDPISGHTALYWYRQSLGQGLEFLIYFQGNSAPDKSGLPSDRFSAERTGGSVSTLTIQRTQQEDSAVYLCASSSHGLAGGYYNEQFFGPGTRLTVL.

This rearrangement joins TRBV19 to TRBJ1-1; a possible D gene is TRBD1 (6 bases). There are 13 residues in the CDR3. V dropped 6 bases and J dropped 1 base, with 9 bases sitting between them. Germline CDR1 and CDR2: LNHDA and SQIVND (reference sequence). The CDR3 DNA sequence: TGTGCCAGTAGCGGACAGTCGAACACTGAAGCTTTCTTT. Protein: CASSGQSNTEAFF.

This clone was detected a few times. This rearrangement joins TRBV20-1 to TRBJ2-5, with 8 bases that match TRBD2. This CDR3 has 14 residues. Germline lookup yields CDR1 DFQATT and CDR2 SNEGSKA (reference sequence). The V gene end was trimmed by 3 bases and the J gene end by 7 bases; junction bases not matched to a gene: 10. The CDR3 sequence is CSASPAGRGGTQYF. For the CDR3, the DNA is TGCAGTGCTAGTCCAGCGGGACGGGGGGGGACCCAGTACTTC.

The gene calls are TRBV7-9 and TRBJ1-1; no firm D call. CDR3 length: 12 amino acids. The V and J ends lost 5 bases and 1 base respectively, with 5 bases between them. The germline V gene has CDR1 SEHNR and CDR2 FQNEAQ (reference sequence). DNA for the CDR3: TGTGCCAGCAGCCGAGGGAACACTGAAGCTTTCTTT. This translates into CASSRGNTEAFF.

This clone was seen a single time. The rearrangement uses TRBV6-1 and TRBJ2-3; no clear D gene. CDR1 and CDR2 (germline): MNHNS, SASEGT. V lost 3 bases, J lost 2 bases, and 9 bases lay in between. This CDR3 has 14 residues. This chain's CDR3 is CASSEARFTDTQYF. CDR3 nucleotides: TGTGCCAGCAGTGAGGCCCGCTTCACAGATACGCAGTATTTT.

This clone came up many times. V usage is TRBV19 and J usage is TRBJ1-1; 7 positions agree with TRBD1. With 3 bases clipped from V and 8 bases from J, the junction kept 6 bases outside the gene matches. CDR3 length: 13 amino acids. Germline-derived CDR1 and CDR2 are LNHDA and SQIVND (reference sequence). This CDR3 is CASSMRGPGEAFF. DNA of the CDR3: TGTGCCAGTAGTATGAGGGGGCCCGGGGAAGCTTTCTTT.

V gene TRBV27 combines with J gene TRBJ2-1; TRBD2 agrees at 11 bases. The CDR3 runs to 15 residues. Germline V gene lookup returns CDR1 MNHEY and CDR2 SMNVEV (reference sequence). V lost 3 bases to trimming and J lost 4 bases; unmatched junction nucleotides: 2. The CDR3 DNA reads as TGTGCCAGCAGTTTTTCTAGCGGGGGGTACAATGAGCAGTTCTTC. The encoded protein is CASSFSSGGYNEQFF.

The chain uses TRBV19 and TRBJ1-5; D ambiguous. The germline V gene has CDR1 LNHDA and CDR2 SQIVND (reference sequence). The CDR3 spans 13 residues. Trimming pared 5 bases from V and 7 bases from J, leaving 12 bases between. The CDR3 loop is CASSLRRSQPQHF. The CDR3 DNA sequence: TGTGCCAGTAGTCTCAGGAGGTCGCAGCCCCAGCATTTT.